This is a list of T cell receptor beta chains from one sample in a study of T-cell reconstitution after alpha-beta-depleted transplantation in children. TCRdb called the PCR reads again in MiXCR, with one record for every CDR3 protein. Of about 640,000 distinct CDR3 sequences in the sample, approximately 16% are singletons; the top ten hold around 0.96%. The sample here was PBMCs from the stem cell graft donor, taken from the stem cell graft. Source of these receptors: a human donor who donated a stem cell graft to a child with acute myeloid leukemia. Both conserved end residues are part of each CDR3. D genes are given only for firm matches. Only some rows state a clone size, as once, few, many or a class for expanded clones.

TRBV12-3/TRBV12-4	13	TRBD2	many	TRBJ2-5	CASLAGGGETQYF	TGTGCCAGCCTAGCGGGGGGCGGAGAGACCCAGTACTTC
TRBV20-1	11	NA	many	TRBJ1-2	CSALDVAGYTF	TGCAGTGCTTTGGACGTCGCGGGCTACACCTTC
TRBV7-2	16	TRBD2	few	TRBJ2-1	CASSFGLAGDLGEQFF	TGTGCCAGCAGCTTTGGACTAGCGGGGGACTTGGGTGAGCAGTTCTTC
TRBV20-1	19	NA	many	TRBJ1-6	CSARRRLSRASSYNSPLHF	TGCAGTGCTAGAAGGCGGCTGTCCAGGGCGAGCTCCTATAATTCACCCCTCCACTTT
TRBV21-1	16	NA	NA	TRBJ2-7	CASSKGVPGVSYEQYF	TGTGCCAGCAGCAAGGGGGTCCCAGGGGTGTCCTACGAGCAGTACTTC
TRBV24-1	17	TRBD1	many	TRBJ2-5	CATSDHTGGLLQETQYF	TGTGCCACCAGTGATCATACAGGGGGCCTTCTTCAAGAGACCCAGTACTTC
TRBV20-1	14	TRBD2	few	TRBJ2-3	CSVTTSGGVDTQYF	TGCAGTGTCACGACTAGCGGGGGCGTAGATACGCAGTATTTT
TRBV5-1	12	NA	NA	TRBJ2-3	CASSRPPYTQYF	TGCGCCAGCAGCCGGCCTCCATATACGCAGTATTTT
TRBV20-1	16	TRBD2	many	TRBJ2-1	CSAPETLAGDYNEQFF	TGCAGTGCCCCGGAGACCCTAGCGGGAGACTACAATGAGCAGTTCTTC
TRBV5-1	18	NA	few	TRBJ1-1	CASSPRDPQKHMNTEAFF	TGCGCCAGCAGCCCCCGGGACCCCCAAAAGCACATGAACACTGAAGCTTTCTTT
TRBV7-2	16	TRBD2	few	TRBJ2-2	CASSPRTSGGAVELFF	TGTGCCAGCAGCCCCCGGACTAGCGGGGGGGCGGTGGAGCTGTTTTTT
TRBV7-2	15	TRBD2	many	TRBJ2-7	CASSLGAGGNHEQYF	TGTGCCAGCAGCTTAGGAGCGGGGGGTAACCACGAGCAGTACTTC
TRBV4-1	15	NA	few	TRBJ1-1	CASSQQTAMNTEAFF	TGCGCCAGCAGCCAACAGACAGCGATGAACACTGAAGCTTTCTTT
TRBV5-1	13	NA	few	TRBJ1-1	CASSWNLNTEAFF	TGCGCCAGCAGCTGGAATTTGAACACTGAAGCTTTCTTT
TRBV20-1	20	TRBD1	many	TRBJ2-1	CSARTPDRETFASSYNEQFF	TGCAGTGCTAGGACCCCGGACAGGGAAACCTTCGCCAGCTCCTACAATGAGCAGTTCTTC
TRBV27	16	TRBD2	many	TRBJ2-3	CASSLLPGGGTDTQYF	TGTGCCAGCAGTTTATTACCGGGGGGTGGCACAGATACGCAGTATTTT
TRBV6-5	17	TRBD1	NA	TRBJ2-5	CASSYSFRDRGFETQYF	TGTGCCAGCAGTTACTCGTTCCGTGACAGGGGGTTCGAGACCCAGTACTTC
TRBV20-1	16	TRBD1	many	TRBJ1-3	CSASDASTGSGNTIYF	TGCAGTGCTAGTGACGCCTCGACAGGGTCTGGAAACACCATATATTTT
TRBV11-2	16	TRBD1	NA	TRBJ2-1	CASSAVQGGPYNEQFF	TGTGCCAGCAGCGCGGTACAGGGGGGCCCTTACAATGAGCAGTTCTTC
TRBV20-1	15	NA	many	TRBJ2-2	CSARDKPTNTGELFF	TGCAGTGCTAGAGATAAGCCAACGAACACCGGGGAGCTGTTTTTT
TRBV2	13	TRBD2	NA	TRBJ2-1	CASSESGGPEQFF	TGTGCCAGCAGTGAAAGCGGGGGACCTGAGCAGTTCTTC
TRBV24-1	13	NA	many	TRBJ1-1	CATSDFNTDEAFF	TGTGCCACCAGTGATTTCAACACAGATGAAGCTTTCTTT
TRBV28	15	NA	NA	TRBJ1-1	CASSSPSDRDTEAFF	TGTGCCAGCAGCTCCCCTAGTGATAGGGACACTGAAGCTTTCTTT
TRBV20-1	12	NA	many	TRBJ1-2	CSAVNGGWGYTF	TGCAGTGCTGTGAATGGGGGCTGGGGCTACACCTTC
TRBV25-1	13	NA	few	TRBJ2-7	CASRGAGIYEQYF	TGTGCCAGCCGCGGCGCAGGGATCTACGAGCAGTACTTC
TRBV9	14	TRBD1	NA	TRBJ1-4	CASSARQGDEKLFF	TGTGCCAGCAGCGCCCGACAGGGAGATGAAAAACTGTTTTTT
TRBV12-3/TRBV12-4	18	TRBD2	NA	TRBJ2-1	CASSLAPGLAGGHNEQFF	TGTGCCAGCAGTTTAGCGCCTGGACTAGCGGGGGGACATAATGAGCAGTTCTTC
TRBV29-1	14	NA	many	TRBJ2-3	CSVDPLTIPDTQYF	TGCAGCGTGGATCCTCTAACCATCCCAGATACGCAGTATTTT
TRBV7-9	16	NA	NA	TRBJ2-3	CASSAGWTGDTDTQYF	TGTGCCAGCAGCGCGGGATGGACGGGAGACACAGATACGCAGTATTTT
TRBV4-3	16	NA	NA	TRBJ2-3	CASSQDAGLSTDTQYF	TGCGCCAGCAGCCAAGATGCAGGCCTGAGCACAGATACGCAGTATTTT
TRBV6-9	15	NA	NA	TRBJ2-5	CASSYSIGRDETQYF	TGTGCCAGCAGTTATTCAATCGGCAGGGATGAGACCCAGTACTTC
TRBV20-1	14	NA	many	TRBJ2-3	CSAPGTSYTDTQYF	TGCAGTGCTCCCGGGACCTCCTACACAGATACGCAGTATTTT
TRBV5-1	15	NA	NA	TRBJ2-3	CASSFSPRTTDTQYF	TGCGCCAGCAGCTTCTCCCCGCGGACCACAGATACGCAGTATTTT
TRBV20-1	15	TRBD2	many	TRBJ2-5	CSASGWRELQETQYF	TGCAGTGCTAGTGGCTGGCGGGAGCTCCAAGAGACCCAGTACTTC
TRBV15	18	NA	NA	TRBJ1-5	CATSRDWALAGGNQPQHF	TGTGCCACCAGCAGAGATTGGGCCCTTGCGGGGGGGAATCAGCCCCAGCATTTT
TRBV11-2	20	NA	few	TRBJ2-4	CASSLRLGASSILAKNIQYF	TGTGCCAGCAGCCTCCGACTAGGCGCTTCCTCAATTCTAGCCAAAAACATTCAGTACTTC
TRBV20-1	14	TRBD2	few	TRBJ2-3	CSAGFSGGADTQYF	TGCAGTGCTGGGTTTAGCGGGGGGGCCGATACGCAGTATTTT
TRBV12-3/TRBV12-4	17	NA	NA	TRBJ2-2	CASSFEFQQGFSGELFF	TGTGCCAGCAGTTTTGAATTTCAGCAGGGGTTTAGCGGGGAGCTGTTTTTT
TRBV20-1	14	TRBD2	few	TRBJ2-7	CSAMTSGGAYEQYF	TGCAGTGCAATGACTAGCGGGGGGGCCTACGAGCAGTACTTC
TRBV12-3/TRBV12-4	15	NA	NA	TRBJ2-5	CASSLGGPRQETQYF	TGTGCCAGCAGTTTAGGGGGCCCCCGACAAGAGACCCAGTACTTC
TRBV20-1	11	NA	few	TRBJ1-4	CSGGSNEKLFF	TGCAGTGGAGGGTCTAATGAAAAACTGTTTTTT
TRBV4-1	15	TRBD1	NA	TRBJ1-1	CASSQKPGQTTEAFF	TGCGCCAGCAGCCAGAAACCGGGACAGACAACTGAAGCTTTCTTT
TRBV3-1	18	NA	NA	TRBJ1-5	CACSSQRGPNLSNQPQHF	TGTGCCTGCAGCTCCCAGCGTGGCCCTAACCTTAGCAATCAGCCCCAGCATTTT
TRBV12-3/TRBV12-4	15	NA	few	TRBJ1-3	CASSSDGHSGNTIYF	TGTGCCAGCAGTTCAGACGGACACTCTGGAAACACCATATATTTT